This T cell receptor beta chain was found in a study of T cell repertoires in cytomegalovirus infection (dated by TCRdb to between 2018 and 2021). About the study as a whole: Peptide stimulations targeted recently identified HLA-C-restricted CMV epitopes, whose presentation resists viral immunomodulation, together with well-studied HLA-B-restricted epitopes. The HLA type of each donor mattered for the analysis, because public TCR beta signatures pointed to carriage of CMV infection along with the matching HLA type. What the study reported, not specific to this receptor: In both this cohort and an independent roughly 350-donor cohort, the cumulative frequency of public TCR beta family members distinguished carriers of CMV infection plus the relevant HLA type. The ex vivo response was dominated by HLA-C-restricted CMV-specific TCR beta clonotypes, and the single most frequent clonotype in two of eight donors was supplied by these HLA-C-restricted clonotypes.

CDR1 is given as SGHVS and CDR2 as FNYEAQ, both from the germline V gene. The CDR3 runs 15 amino acids, cysteine and phenylalanine included. Left in the record is the CDR3 DNA by itself, 45 bases read in frame from the first base. At the junction V is shortened by 5 bases and J by 0 bases; bases outside the gene matches: 6. This clonotype has just a few counts. Its antigen target is currently unknown. Base qualities are not recorded, but no much larger clone differs from it by a single base. For sequencing, an Illumina HiSeq 1500 was employed. In TCRdb, the public reads were trimmed at Q25 with fastp and aligned with MiXCR, with productive beta chains retained. Each CDR3 protein gets just one entry, which takes the most common genes and DNA from the rows behind it. This sample has 110,000 to 150,000 distinct CDR3 sequences in its table, and 32% of those were observed once. The ten largest clones capture about 50% of the sample.

The sample's treatment or condition, from its label and the paper: in vitro stimulation with specific CMV peptide epitopes to enrich CMV-specific T cells. The rearrangement joined TRBV7-6 to TRBJ2-7; the junction holds 8 bases that match TRBD1. The receptor was derived from a human donor in good health (CMV status not recorded). Some clones in this sample may be carry-over from other donors' samples. Sequenced here: CD8+ T cells from cultured PBMCs, sampled from culture after CMV antigen stimulation. The DNA is TGTGCCAGCAGCAGCGGACAGGGCAGCTCCTACGAGCAGTACTTC. Its protein is CASSSGQGSSYEQYF. The variable domain in full, with residues beyond the CDR3 obtained from the reference TRBV7-6 and TRBJ2-7 genes, is GAGVSQSPRYKVTKRGQDVALRCDPISGHVSLYWYRQALGQGPEFLTYFNYEAQQDKSGLPNDRFSAERPEGSISTLTIQRTEQRDSAMYRCASSSGQGSSYEQYFGPGTRLTVT.